This T cell receptor beta chain was observed in a study of T cells in Graves' hyperthyroidism and ophthalmopathy. This clonotype was seen a handful of times. The authors deemed Graves' hyperthyroidism stable absent ophthalmopathy progression within 18 months. Researchers amplified the TCR beta CDR3 regions from RNA transcripts. HTBI primers were used for first-round RT-PCR of the TCR CDR3. TCRdb independently ran MiXCR on the multiplex PCR reads; one entry per CDR3 protein. The sample consists of hundreds of thousands of distinct CDR3 sequences, around 13% of them appearing once. The CDR3 covers 17 residues. V dropped 7 bases and J dropped 4 bases, with 24 bases sitting between them. Per germline, CDR1 MDHEN and CDR2 SYDVKM.

Sequencing used blood. The genes are TRBV28 and TRBJ2-3; perhaps TRBD2 as D (6 bases). The TCR was taken from a woman younger than 30 with Graves' hyperthyroidism. The CDR3 DNA sequence: TGTGCCAGCAACCCCGGGCGTATAGGCGGGACCGCAGATACGCAGTATTTT. Translating it yields CASNPGRIGGTADTQYF.